This paragraph covers one TCR beta chain sequence. The sample originates from a study of blood T cell repertoires in COVID-19. Study details: The analysed material was cDNA or gDNA that came from T cells, B-cell-depleted T cells, or PBMCs.

Repertoires were generated with immunoSEQ multiplex PCR, while TCRdb's copy carries only in-frame clones and drops some. The table records some 220,000 clones, roughly nine tenths of them present only once. V shed 0 bases and J shed 5 bases, with 6 bases lying between them. Germline loops: CDR1 SGDLS, CDR2 YYNGEE. CDR3 length equals 13 residues. Sequenced sample: PBMCs or T cells enriched from blood (not recorded which). This sequence originates from a woman aged 50 to 65 in a cohort exposed to, infected with or recovered from COVID-19 (not recorded which). The chain is built from TRBV9 and TRBJ2-1; D not resolved. For the CDR3, the DNA is TGTGCCAGCAGCGTAGAACCAGACAATGAGCAGTTCTTC. Its translation is CASSVEPDNEQFF.